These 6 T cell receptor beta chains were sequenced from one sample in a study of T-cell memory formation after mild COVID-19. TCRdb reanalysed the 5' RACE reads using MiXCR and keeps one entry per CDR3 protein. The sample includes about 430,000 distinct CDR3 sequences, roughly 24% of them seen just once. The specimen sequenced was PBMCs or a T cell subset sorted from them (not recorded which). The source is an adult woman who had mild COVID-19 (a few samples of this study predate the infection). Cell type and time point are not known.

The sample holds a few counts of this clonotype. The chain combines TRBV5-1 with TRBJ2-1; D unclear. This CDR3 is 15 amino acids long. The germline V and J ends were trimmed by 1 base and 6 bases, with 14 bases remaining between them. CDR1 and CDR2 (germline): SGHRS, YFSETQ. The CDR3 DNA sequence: TGCGCCAGCAGCTTGTTTGGGGTAGCCGGCAATGAGCAGTTCTTC. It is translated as CASSLFGVAGNEQFF.

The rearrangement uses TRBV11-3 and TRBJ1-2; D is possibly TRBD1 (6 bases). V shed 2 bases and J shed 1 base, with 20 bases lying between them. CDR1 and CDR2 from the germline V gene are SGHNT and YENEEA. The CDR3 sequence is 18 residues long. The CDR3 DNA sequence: TGTGCCAGCAGCTTAACGGTCCCAGGACAGAAAAATAACTATGGCTACACCTTC. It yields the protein CASSLTVPGQKNNYGYTF.

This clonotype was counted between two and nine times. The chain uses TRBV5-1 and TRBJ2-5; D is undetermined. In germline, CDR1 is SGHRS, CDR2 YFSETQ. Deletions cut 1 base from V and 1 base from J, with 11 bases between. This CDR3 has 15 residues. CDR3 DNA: TGCGCCAGCAGCTTGAGGGTTGGGCCCCAAGAGACCCAGTACTTC. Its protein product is CASSLRVGPQETQYF.

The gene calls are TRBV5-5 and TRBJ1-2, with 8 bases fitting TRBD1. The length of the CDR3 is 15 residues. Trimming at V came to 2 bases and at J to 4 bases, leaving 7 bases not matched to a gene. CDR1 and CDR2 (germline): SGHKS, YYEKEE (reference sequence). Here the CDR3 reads CASSFISGQVYGYTF. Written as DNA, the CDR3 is TGTGCCAGCAGCTTCATCTCGGGACAGGTCTATGGCTACACCTTC.

The CDR3 sequence is CASSGGTGQYF. The DNA for the CDR3 is TGCGCCAGCAGTGGGGGGACAGGACAGTACTTC. The V gene is TRBV10-2, the J gene TRBJ2-7, with 8 bases matching TRBD1. The CDR3 extends over 11 amino acids. CDR1 WSHSY and CDR2 SAAADI come from the germline V gene. V shed 4 bases, J shed 10 bases, and the junction held 3 bases outside the gene matches.

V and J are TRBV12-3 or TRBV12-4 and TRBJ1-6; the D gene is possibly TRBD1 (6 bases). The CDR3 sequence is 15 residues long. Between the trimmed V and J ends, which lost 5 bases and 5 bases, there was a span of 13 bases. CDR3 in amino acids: CASSAGDTNNSPLHF. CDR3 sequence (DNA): TGTGCCAGCAGTGCAGGGGACACCAATAATTCACCCCTCCACTTT.